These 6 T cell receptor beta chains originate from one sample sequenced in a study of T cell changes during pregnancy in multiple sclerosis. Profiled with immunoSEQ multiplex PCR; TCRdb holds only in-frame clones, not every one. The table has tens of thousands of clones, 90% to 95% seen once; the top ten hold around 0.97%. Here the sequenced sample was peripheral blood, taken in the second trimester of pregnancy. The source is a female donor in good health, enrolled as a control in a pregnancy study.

The CDR3 sequence: CSAFSYGYTF. For the CDR3, the DNA is TGCAGTGCTTTCTCCTATGGCTACACCTTC. The chain couples TRBV20-1 to TRBJ1-2; D is undetermined. The germline V gene has CDR1 DFQATT and CDR2 SNEGSKA (reference sequence). The CDR3 runs 10 residues. Trimming took off 5 bases at V and 4 bases at J, with 5 bases between the two ends.

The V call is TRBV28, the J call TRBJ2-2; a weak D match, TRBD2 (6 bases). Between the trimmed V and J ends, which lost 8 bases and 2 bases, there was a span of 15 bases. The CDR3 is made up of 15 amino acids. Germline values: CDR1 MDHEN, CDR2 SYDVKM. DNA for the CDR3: TGTGCCAGCCGTACCGGGACTCTTAACACCGGGGAGCTGTTTTTT. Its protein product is CASRTGTLNTGELFF.

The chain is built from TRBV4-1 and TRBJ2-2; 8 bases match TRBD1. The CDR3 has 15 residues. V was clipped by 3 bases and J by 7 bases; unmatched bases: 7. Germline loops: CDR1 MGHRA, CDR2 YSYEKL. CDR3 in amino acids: CASSHSGQGGGELFF. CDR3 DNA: TGCGCCAGCAGCCACTCTGGACAGGGTGGCGGGGAGCTGTTTTTT.

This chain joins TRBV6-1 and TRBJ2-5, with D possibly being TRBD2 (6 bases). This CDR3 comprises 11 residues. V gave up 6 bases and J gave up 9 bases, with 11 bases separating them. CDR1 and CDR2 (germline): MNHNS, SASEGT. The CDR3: CASRSGTSQYF. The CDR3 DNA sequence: TGTGCCAGCAGATCAGGGACTTCCCAGTACTTC.

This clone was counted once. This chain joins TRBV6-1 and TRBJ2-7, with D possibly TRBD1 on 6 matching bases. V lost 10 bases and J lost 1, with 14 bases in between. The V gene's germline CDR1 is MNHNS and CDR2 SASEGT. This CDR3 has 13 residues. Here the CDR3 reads CATEDSWSYEQYF. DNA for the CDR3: TGTGCCACCGAGGACAGCTGGTCCTACGAGCAGTACTTC.

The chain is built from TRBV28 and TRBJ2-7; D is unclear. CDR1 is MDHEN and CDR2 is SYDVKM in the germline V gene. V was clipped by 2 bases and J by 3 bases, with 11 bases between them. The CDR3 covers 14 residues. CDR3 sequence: CASSLVSPGYEQYF. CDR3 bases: TGTGCCAGCAGTTTAGTAAGTCCCGGCTACGAGCAGTACTTC.